The 16 T cell receptor beta chains below come from one sample, sequenced in a study of blood T cell repertoires in COVID-19. Sequencing used immunoSEQ multiplex PCR; TCRdb keeps in-frame clones, though not all of them. The table records around 400,000 clones, roughly four fifths of them present only once. The material sequenced was PBMCs or T cells enriched from blood (not recorded which). These receptors came from a woman between 45 and 60 years old who had recovered from COVID-19.

CDR3 nucleotide sequence: TGTGCCAGCAGCAGAACTGGGGGGGACTTACATGGGGACGAGCAGTACTTC. Translated: CASSRTGGDLHGDEQYF. The V and J genes are TRBV21-1 and TRBJ2-7; the tabulated D call, TRBD2, remains unverified against the DNA. TRBV21-1 is a documented pseudogene. The CDR3 contains 17 residues.

The CDR3 protein is CASRRGGTSGANVLTF. DNA of the CDR3: TGCGCCAGCAGGAGGGGGGGAACCTCTGGGGCCAACGTCCTGACTTTC. This sequence joins TRBV5-1 and TRBJ2-6, with a possible D match to TRBD2 (7 bases). This CDR3 has 16 amino acids. The V end lost 5 bases, the J end lost 0 bases, and 12 bases lay between the germline ends. The V gene's germline CDR1 is SGHRS and CDR2 YFSETQ. The complete variable domain, with remaining parts taken from reference TRBV5-1 and TRBJ2-6, reads KAGVTQTPRYLIKTRGQQVTLSCSPISGHRSVSWYQQTPGQGLQFLFEYFSETQRNKGNFPGRFSGRQFSNSRSEMNVSTLELGDSALYLCASRRGGTSGANVLTFGAGSRLTVL.

This clone was seen a handful of times. The genes are TRBV6-5 and TRBJ1-2, with D uncertain. CDR1 MNHEY and CDR2 SVGAGI come from the germline V gene. The CDR3 is 13 amino acids. V was pared by 5 bases and J by 12 bases, with 19 bases between. The CDR3 DNA reads as TGTGCCAGCAGTCTAGACCGCTATGGGTCGGACACCTTC. Amino acids: CASSLDRYGSDTF.

The chain is built from TRBV7-2 and TRBJ1-1, with no clear D. Germline CDR1 is SGHTA and CDR2 is FQGNSA. Deletions cut 0 bases from V and 0 bases from J, with 8 bases between. There are 15 residues in the CDR3. CDR3 amino acids: CASSLAGRMNTEAFF. The CDR3 DNA reads TGTGCCAGCAGCTTAGCCGGGAGGATGAACACTGAAGCTTTCTTT.

The J gene is TRBJ2-7, the V gene TRBV7-2, with a weak D call TRBD1 (5 bases). Trimming removed 2 bases at V and 2 bases at J, with 10 bases between. The CDR3 spans 14 residues. The germline V gene encodes CDR1 SGHTA and CDR2 FQGNSA. CDR3 DNA sequence: TGTGCCAGCAGCTTATCCAGGGTCACCTACGAGCAGTACTTC. This codes for CASSLSRVTYEQYF. The whole variable domain, remainder taken from reference TRBV7-2 and TRBJ2-7, is GAGVSQSPSNKVTEKGKDVELRCDPISGHTALYWYRQSLGQGLEFLIYFQGNSAPDKSGLPSDRFSAERTGGSVSTLTIQRTQQEDSAVYLCASSLSRVTYEQYFGPGTRLTVT.

This clone was counted once. The V gene is TRBV5-6, the J gene TRBJ2-7; D possibly corresponds to TRBD1 (5 bases). Germline V gene sequence: CDR1 SGHDT, CDR2 YYEEEE. V was trimmed by 0 bases and J by 1 base, leaving 14 bases between them. The CDR3 extends over 16 amino acids. The CDR3: CASSLVVRGGSYEQYF. CDR3 nucleotides: TGTGCCAGCAGCTTGGTGGTTAGGGGCGGTTCCTACGAGCAGTACTTC.

The V and J genes are TRBV11-2 and TRBJ1-2; D might be TRBD1 (6 bases). This CDR3 comprises 13 residues. Trimming cost V 5 bases and J 5 bases, with 12 bases left between them. The germline CDR1 and CDR2 sequences are SGHAT and FQNNGV. The CDR3 DNA sequence: TGTGCCAGCAGCCCTGGACAGCGGTATGGCTACACCTTC. This sequence encodes CASSPGQRYGYTF. The complete variable domain, with remaining parts taken from reference TRBV11-2 and TRBJ1-2, reads EAGVAQSPRYKIIEKRQSVAFWCNPISGHATLYWYQQILGQGPKLLIQFQNNGVVDDSQLPKDRFSAERLKGVDSTLKIQPAKLEDSAVYLCASSPGQRYGYTFGSGTRLTVV.

This rearrangement joins TRBV5-4 to TRBJ2-1; 8 nucleotides align to TRBD1. CDR1 is SGHNT and CDR2 is YYREEE in the germline V gene (reference sequence). There are 17 residues in the CDR3. V trimming: 0 bases; J trimming: 7 bases; junction bases outside the gene matches: 12. CDR3 in DNA: TGTGCCAGCAGCTTGGCCTTGGTTGGGACAGGTACTAATGAGCAGTTCTTC. Its protein product is CASSLALVGTGTNEQFF. Variable domain in full (rest from reference TRBV5-4 and TRBJ2-1): ETGVTQSPTHLIKTRGQQVTLRCSSQSGHNTVSWYQQALGQGPQFIFQYYREEENGRGNFPPRFSGLQFPNYSSELNVNALELDDSALYLCASSLALVGTGTNEQFFGPGTRLTVL.

This clone was detected only once. The V and J genes are TRBV6-5 and TRBJ1-1; D is possibly TRBD1 (6 bases). Trimming left V 5 bases short and J 0 bases short, with 13 bases between. CDR1 MNHEY and CDR2 SVGAGI come from the germline V gene. This CDR3 region has 15 residues. CDR3 nucleotides: TGTGCCAGCAGTAGCGGGGGGCCCTTGAACACTGAAGCTTTCTTT. Protein: CASSSGGPLNTEAFF.

The J gene is TRBJ1-1, the V gene TRBV6-6; D gene unclear. Germline assignment: CDR1 MNHNY and CDR2 SVGAGI (reference sequence). V was cut by 4 bases and J by 7 bases, with 7 bases left in between. The CDR3 loop spans 11 amino acids. The DNA for the CDR3 is TGTGCCAGCAGTTCAACGGGTGAAGCTTTCTTT. Amino acids: CASSSTGEAFF.

This clone was seen a handful of times. At the DNA level, this CDR3 is encoded by other sequences in the same sample as well. The J gene is TRBJ1-1, the V gene TRBV6-4, with D unclear. This CDR3 has 13 amino acids. Germline V lookup: CDR1 MRHNA, CDR2 SNTAGT. V dropped 6 bases and J dropped 0 bases, with 8 bases sitting between them. The CDR3 protein is CASSLEMNTEAFF. In DNA form, the CDR3 reads TGTGCCAGCAGCCTCGAGATGAACACTGAAGCTTTCTTT.

The chain combines TRBV27 with TRBJ1-2; D possibly corresponds to TRBD1 (5 bases). Trimming cost V 5 bases and J 1 base, with 11 bases left between them. Looked up from germline, CDR1 is MNHEY and CDR2 is SMNVEV (reference sequence). The CDR3 runs to 14 residues. CDR3 in DNA: TGTGCCAGCAGTCAGGGTGCAAGTAACTATGGCTACACCTTC. It yields the protein CASSQGASNYGYTF.

V gene TRBV19 combines with J gene TRBJ1-1; 9 bases match TRBD1. Trimming cost V 8 bases and J 3 bases; bases outside gene matches: 7. The length of the CDR3 is 14 residues. The germline V gene encodes CDR1 LNHDA and CDR2 SQIVND (reference sequence). For the CDR3, the DNA is TGTGCCAGTGTCCGGGACAGGGTAGACACTGAAGCTTTCTTT. It specifies CASVRDRVDTEAFF.

The V and J genes are TRBV5-4 and TRBJ2-7; a weak D match, TRBD1 (6 bases). CDR3 length: 15 residues. V lost 0 bases and J lost 6, with 16 bases in between. CDR1 and CDR2 (germline): SGHNT, YYREEE (reference sequence). The CDR3 here is CASSLASGQGSEQYF. The CDR3 region has the DNA TGTGCCAGCAGCTTGGCGAGTGGTCAGGGGAGCGAGCAGTACTTC.

The V gene is TRBV7-9, the J gene TRBJ1-4, with a possible D match to TRBD1 (5 bases). Germline V lookup: CDR1 SEHNR, CDR2 FQNEAQ (reference sequence). V was clipped by 2 bases and J by 12 bases, with 22 bases between them. The CDR3 is made up of 16 amino acids. CDR3 in amino acids: CASSLSSPGGTVELFF. CDR3 bases: TGTGCCAGCAGCTTATCGTCGCCCGGGGGTACTGTCGAACTGTTTTTT.

The chain uses TRBV5-1 and TRBJ2-2; the match to TRBD1 covers 9 bases. V lost 4 bases and J lost 0; bases outside the gene matches: 22. Per germline, CDR1 SGHRS and CDR2 YFSETQ. The CDR3 contains 22 residues. The CDR3 here is CASSRQFLSSGQGRTNTGELFF. The CDR3 DNA reads as TGCGCCAGCAGCAGGCAGTTTCTATCGTCGGGACAGGGCCGAACGAACACCGGGGAGCTGTTTTTT.